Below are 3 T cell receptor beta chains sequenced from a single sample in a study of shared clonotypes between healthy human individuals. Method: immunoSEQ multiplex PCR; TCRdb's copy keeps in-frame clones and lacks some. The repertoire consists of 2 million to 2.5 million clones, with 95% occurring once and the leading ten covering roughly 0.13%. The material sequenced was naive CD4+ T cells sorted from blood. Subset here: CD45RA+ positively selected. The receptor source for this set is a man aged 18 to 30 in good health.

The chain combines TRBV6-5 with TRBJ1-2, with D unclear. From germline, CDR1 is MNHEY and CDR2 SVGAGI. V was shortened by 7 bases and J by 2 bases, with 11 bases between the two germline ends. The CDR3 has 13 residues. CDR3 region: CASTKTSNYGYTF. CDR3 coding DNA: TGTGCCAGCACCAAGACATCCAACTATGGCTACACCTTC.

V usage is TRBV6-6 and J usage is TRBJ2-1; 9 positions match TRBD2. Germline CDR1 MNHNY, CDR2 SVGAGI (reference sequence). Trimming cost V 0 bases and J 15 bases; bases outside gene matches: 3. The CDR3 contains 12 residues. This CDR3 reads CASSYSRREGFF. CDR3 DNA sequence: TGTGCCAGCAGTTACTCGAGGCGGGAGGGGTTCTTC.

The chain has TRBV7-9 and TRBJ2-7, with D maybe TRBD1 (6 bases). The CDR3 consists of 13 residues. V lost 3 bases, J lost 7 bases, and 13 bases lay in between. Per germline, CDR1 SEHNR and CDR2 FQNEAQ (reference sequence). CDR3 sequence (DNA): TGTGCCAGCAGCTTCGGGACAAAGAGGGAGCAGTACTTC. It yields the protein CASSFGTKREQYF.